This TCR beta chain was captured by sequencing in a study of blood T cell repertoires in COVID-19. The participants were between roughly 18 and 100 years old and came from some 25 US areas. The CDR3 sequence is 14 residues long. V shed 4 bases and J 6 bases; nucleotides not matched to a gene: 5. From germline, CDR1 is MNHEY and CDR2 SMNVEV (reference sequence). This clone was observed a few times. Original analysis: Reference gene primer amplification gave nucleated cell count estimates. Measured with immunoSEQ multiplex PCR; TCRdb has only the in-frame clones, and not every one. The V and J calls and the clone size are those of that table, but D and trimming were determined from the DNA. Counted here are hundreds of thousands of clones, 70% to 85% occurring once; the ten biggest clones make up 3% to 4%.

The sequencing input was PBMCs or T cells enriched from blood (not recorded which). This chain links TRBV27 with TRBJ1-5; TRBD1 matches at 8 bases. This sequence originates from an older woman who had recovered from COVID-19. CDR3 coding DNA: TGTGCCAGCAGTTCACAGGGGGGGGGTCAGCCCCAGCATTTT. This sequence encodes CASSSQGGGQPQHF.